This entry features one TCR beta chain sequence. Its antigen is unknown. Base quality data are lacking; no much larger clone is found one base away. These data are taken from a study of CD8 T cells in ankylosing spondylitis (dated by TCRdb to 2016 to 2017). Concerning the study at large: To find TCR variants linked to disease, the study profiled T cell receptor beta repertoires in ankylosing spondylitis patients and healthy donors. In total, the full study cohort was made up of about 99 healthy donors and 25 to 30 ankylosing spondylitis patients. Samples of peripheral blood were taken, and for ankylosing spondylitis patients, synovial fluid was collected as well. What the research found in general, with its limitations: Some motif variants had previously been reported in the synovial fluid and blood of reactive arthritis patients, which suggests shared mechanisms of disease initiation. Blood from ankylosing spondylitis patients appeared to be characterized by a TCR beta motif made up of under ten highly homologous amino acid variants. The disease-linked clones had a CD8+ phenotype and were found at relatively low frequencies in peripheral blood. The disease-linked clones were reported as significantly enriched in matched synovial fluid samples from ankylosing spondylitis patients.

V is pared back by 1 base and J by 6 bases, with 8 bases lying between the germline termini. The CDR3 covers 13 residues, taking in both the cysteine and the phenylalanine. Left in the record is the CDR3 DNA by itself, 39 bases read in frame from the first base. The germline V gene gives CDR1 as SGHTA and CDR2 as FQGTGA. Sequencing used an Illumina HiSeq 2500. TCR beta libraries were prepared by quantitative 5'-RACE with molecular barcodes. The authors processed their data as follows. Disease-linked TCR variants were identified with a new computational method built on a probabilistic model of VDJ rearrangement. TCRdb reworked the public reads: Q25 trimming with fastp, MiXCR clone assembly, productive beta chains retained. Rows matching on CDR3 protein sequence are summarized as one entry with the most common DNA and genes. Here the V and J calls rest on TCRdb's processing, not on the authors' analysis. The table for this sample lists some 250,000 distinct CDR3 sequences; less than 10% of them were counted only once. Of the sample, around 7% is held by the ten largest clones.

Sequenced sample: blood, either unsorted or a sorted T cell fraction (not recorded which). In this chain, TRBV7-3 is recombined with TRBJ2-3, with an unclear D gene assignment. This TCR was recovered from a male donor with ankylosing spondylitis or in good health (not recorded which). For the CDR3, the sequence is CASSLRRADTQYF. The DNA sequence reads TGTGCCAGCAGCTTAAGAAGGGCGGATACGCAGTATTTT.